Following are 8 T cell receptor beta chains from one sample sequenced in a study of cytomegalovirus exposure and HLA in healthy donors. A multiplex PCR was run with 60 Vbeta primers and 13 Jbeta primers. The table came from immunoSEQ multiplex PCR; TCRdb's copy has only in-frame clones and leaves some out. The profile shows over 150,000 clones, 68% of them singletons. Sequenced material: PBMCs. The source is a woman aged 35 to 49 in good health and CMV-seropositive.

V is TRBV10-1 and J is TRBJ1-4, with 7 bases lining up with TRBD1. With 0 bases clipped from V and 4 bases from J, the junction kept 11 bases outside the gene matches. The CDR3 totals 18 residues. Germline-derived CDR1 and CDR2 are WNHNN and SYGVQD (reference sequence). CDR3 nucleotide sequence: TGCGCCAGCAGTGAGTCATGTGACAGGGTCTGTTTTAATGAAAAACTGTTTTTT. It specifies CASSESCDRVCFNEKLFF.

The V call is TRBV4-3, the J call TRBJ1-2, with a possible D match to TRBD1 (5 bases). Trimming removed 0 bases from V and 0 bases from J, with 11 bases in between. In germline, CDR1 is LGHNA, CDR2 YSLEER. This CDR3 has 16 residues. In nucleotides, the CDR3 is TGCGCCAGCAGCCAAGATTATCAGACAGCTAACTATGGCTACACCTTC. Translated, it gives CASSQDYQTANYGYTF.

This rearrangement joins TRBV6-5 to TRBJ1-3, with 8 bases lining up with TRBD1. The germline V gene has CDR1 MNHEY and CDR2 SVGAGI. CDR3 size: 14 residues. Trimming cost V 7 bases and J 3 bases; bases outside gene matches: 5. The DNA of the CDR3 is TGTGCCAGCATCGACAGGGGAGGTGGAAACACCATATATTTT. Protein product: CASIDRGGGNTIYF.

In regard to this clone: The junction differs from germline at one of its ends, possibly a read error. The chain employs TRBV28 and TRBJ1-4; D may be TRBD1 (6 bases). Germline V gene lookup returns CDR1 MDHEN and CDR2 SYDVKM. The CDR3 contains 14 residues. The CDR3 DNA reads as TGTGCCAGCAGTTTAGCAGGGGAAGGTGAAAAACTGCTTTTT. Encoded protein: CASSLAGEGEKLLF.

The sample holds a few counts of this clone. The chain carries TRBV29-1 and TRBJ1-1, with a possible D match to TRBD1 (6 bases). The germline V gene encodes CDR1 SQVTM and CDR2 ANQGSEA. The length of the CDR3 is 13 residues. Trimming took 6 bases from V and 5 from J, leaving 16 bases between them. CDR3 sequence (DNA): TGCAGCGTCGGTACAGGGCGGAATACTGAAGCTTTCTTT. Its translation is CSVGTGRNTEAFF. The full variable domain, in which reference TRBV29-1 and TRBJ1-1 provide the parts outside the CDR3, is SAVISQKPSRDICQRGTSLTIQCQVDSQVTMMFWYRQQPGQSLTLIATANQGSEATYESGFVIDKFPISRPNLTFSTLTVSNMSPEDSSIYLCSVGTGRNTEAFFGQGTRLTVV.

The V call is TRBV2, the J call TRBJ1-5, with D maybe TRBD1 (6 bases). Germline lookup yields CDR1 SNHLY and CDR2 FYNNEI. CDR3 length equals 13 residues. V lost 5 bases and J 7 bases, leaving 12 bases between the germline ends. The CDR3 region is CASSFGRGQPQHF. Here the CDR3 DNA reads TGTGCCAGCAGTTTTGGCAGGGGCCAGCCCCAGCATTTT.

The chain couples TRBV28 to TRBJ2-1; D possibly corresponds to TRBD1 (5 bases). Germline V gives CDR1 MDHEN, CDR2 SYDVKM. The CDR3 runs to 14 residues. Between the trimmed V and J ends, which lost 2 bases and 5 bases, there was a span of 10 bases. The CDR3 protein is CASSLLPRDNEQFF. The DNA for the CDR3 is TGTGCCAGCAGTTTACTACCCAGGGACAATGAGCAGTTCTTC.

The chain joins TRBV5-1 to TRBJ2-3; tentative D call: TRBD2 (6 bases). The germline CDR1 and CDR2 sequences are SGHRS and YFSETQ. CDR3 length: 16 residues. The V end lost 4 bases, the J end lost 0 bases, and 15 bases lay between the germline ends. Here the CDR3 reads CASSDPTRTSTDTQYF. The DNA of the CDR3 is TGCGCCAGCAGCGACCCGACTAGAACTAGCACAGATACGCAGTATTTT.